The present TCR beta chain was sequenced within a study of shared clonotypes between healthy human individuals. Overall study: Researchers drew samples from a couple of women and three men aged 18 to 49.

Produced via immunoSEQ multiplex PCR; TCRdb's table is partial and in-frame only. Among some 2,500,000 clones listed, over 85% were seen once. General study results and limits: Deeper or shallower sequencing was expected to change how clonotypes are shared among donors.

Losses at the gene ends were 3 bases for V and 8 bases for J; bases not matched to a gene: 8. The germline V gene has CDR1 SGHAT and CDR2 FQNNGV. The CDR3 totals 15 residues. On this clone: Its antigen is unidentified.

The chain is built from TRBV11-2 and TRBJ1-4; 8 positions agree with TRBD1. The sequenced sample consisted of naive CD4+ T cells from PBMCs. Subset specified: CD45RA+ positively selected. This TCR was sampled from a man aged 18 to 30 in good health. Some clones in this sample may be carry-over from other donors' samples. The CDR3 nucleotides read TGTGCCAGCAGCTTCCGAGGGACAGGCGGAGAAAAACTGTTTTTT. Protein: CASSFRGTGGEKLFF.